This TCR beta chain originates from a study of cytomegalovirus exposure and HLA in healthy donors. Primers included in the PCR were 60 Vbeta and 13 Jbeta primers. The data were produced by immunoSEQ multiplex PCR, yet TCRdb's version contains in-frame clones alone and is incomplete. The table shows 150,000 to 200,000 clones, with 60% to 80% occurring only once. Trimming shortened V by 4 bases and J by 6 bases, and 17 bases separated the two germline ends. The length of the CDR3 is 14 residues. The germline gives CDR1 SGHNT, CDR2 YYREEE (reference sequence). Sequenced sample: PBMCs. This clonotype was obtained from a woman in her 40s in good health and CMV-seronegative. The J gene is TRBJ2-7, the V gene TRBV5-4; D might be TRBD1 (8 bases). The CDR3 is CASSKYRGGSEQYF. CDR3 sequence (DNA): TGTGCCAGCAGCAAATACAGGGGGGGATCCGAGCAGTACTTC. The full variable domain, in which reference TRBV5-4 and TRBJ2-7 provide the parts outside the CDR3, is ETGVTQSPTHLIKTRGQQVTLRCSSQSGHNTVSWYQQALGQGPQFIFQYYREEENGRGNFPPRFSGLQFPNYSSELNVNALELDDSALYLCASSKYRGGSEQYFGPGTRLTVT.